The sample holds one count of the clone carrying this T cell receptor (beta chain). The data belong to a study of control samples from healthy donors and cancer patients. Method: immunoSEQ multiplex PCR; TCRdb's copy keeps in-frame clones and lacks some. The sample contains approximately 94,000 clones, approximately 90% of which appear only once. Sequencing was carried out using blood. The receptor was derived from a woman aged 50 to 60 in good health.

The DNA for the CDR3 is TGTGCCAGTAGTATCTCTGGACGGATGAACACTGAAGCTTTCTTT. Its protein product is CASSISGRMNTEAFF. This chain links TRBV19 with TRBJ1-1; the D is unclear. The CDR3 covers 15 residues. V was pared by 3 bases and J by 0 bases, with 11 bases between. Germline V lookup: CDR1 LNHDA, CDR2 SQIVND (reference sequence).